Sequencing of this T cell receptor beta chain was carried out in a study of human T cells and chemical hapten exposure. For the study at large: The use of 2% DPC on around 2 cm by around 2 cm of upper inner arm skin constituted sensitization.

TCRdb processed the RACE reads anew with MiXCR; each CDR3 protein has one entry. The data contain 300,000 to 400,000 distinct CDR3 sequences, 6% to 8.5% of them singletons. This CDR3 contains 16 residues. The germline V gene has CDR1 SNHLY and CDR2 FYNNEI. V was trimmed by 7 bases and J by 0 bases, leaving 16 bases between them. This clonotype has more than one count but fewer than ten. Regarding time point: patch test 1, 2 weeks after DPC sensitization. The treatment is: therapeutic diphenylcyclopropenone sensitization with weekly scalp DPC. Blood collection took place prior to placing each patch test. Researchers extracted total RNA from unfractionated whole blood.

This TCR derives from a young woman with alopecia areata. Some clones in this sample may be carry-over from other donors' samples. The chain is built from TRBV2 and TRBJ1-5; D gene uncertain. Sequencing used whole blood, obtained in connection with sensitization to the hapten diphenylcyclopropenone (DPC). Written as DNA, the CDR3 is TGTGCCAGCACGCTCTCAGAGCTCAATAGCAATCAGCCCCAGCATTTT. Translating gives CASTLSELNSNQPQHF.